One and the same sample provided the 9 T cell receptor beta chains below, sequenced in a study of CD8+ T cells in alopecia areata. After isolation, RNA underwent reverse transcription to generate cDNA as the sequencing template. TCRdb keeps only in-frame clones here, not all; method: immunoSEQ multiplex PCR. This sample carries 190,000 or so clones, about three fifths of them seen once, and the ten largest clones take roughly 12%. The treatment: oral pan-JAK inhibitor, 5-10 mg twice daily. The sample consisted of CD8+ T cells sorted from blood, taken at week 24, from a patient treated with tofacitinib. These receptors originate from a human donor with alopecia areata.

With respect to this clone: The identical CDR3 is also encoded by other nucleotide sequences in the sample. The chain uses TRBV13 and TRBJ2-4; the D gene is possibly TRBD1 (5 bases). Germline V gene sequence: CDR1 PRHDT, CDR2 FYEKMQ (reference sequence). The V end lost 4 bases, the J end lost 0 bases, and 7 bases lay between the germline ends. CDR3 length: 14 amino acids. The CDR3 sequence is CASSSGLAKNIQYF. The CDR3 DNA is TGTGCCAGCAGCTCAGGGCTAGCCAAAAACATTCAGTACTTC. The full variable domain, with the rest looked up from reference TRBV13 and TRBJ2-4, is AAGVIQSPRHLIKEKRETATLKCYPIPRHDTVYWYQQGPGQDPQFLISFYEKMQSDKGSIPDRFSAQQFSDYHSELNMSSLELGDSALYFCASSSGLAKNIQYFGAGTRLSVL.

The CDR3 region is CASSWTGGSPLHF. CDR3 bases: TGTGCCAGCAGCTGGACAGGGGGTTCACCCCTCCACTTT. The chain combines TRBV7-3 with TRBJ1-6, with TRBD1 matching 10 bases. The germline V gene has CDR1 SGHTA and CDR2 FQGTGA. J gave up 9 bases and V 4 bases, and 0 bases lay outside the gene matches. There are 13 residues in the CDR3.

This clone was observed once. This chain connects TRBV6-5 to TRBJ2-7; 7 nucleotides line up with TRBD1. The CDR3 length is 15 residues. The J segment lost 3 bases and the V segment lost 4 bases, leaving 9 bases of the junction unmatched. Looked up from germline, CDR1 is MNHEY and CDR2 is SVGAGI. This chain's CDR3 is CASSSLGTAFYEQYF. Written as DNA, the CDR3 is TGTGCCAGCAGTTCCCTAGGGACAGCATTCTACGAGCAGTACTTC.

To note about this clone: The sample has other DNA sequences that encode this CDR3 too. The V call is TRBV5-1, the J call TRBJ2-7, with a weak D call TRBD1 (5 bases). Trimming removed 0 bases at V and 5 bases at J, with 6 bases between. The CDR3 length is 12 residues. Germline V gene lookup returns CDR1 SGHRS and CDR2 YFSETQ. The CDR3 protein is CASSLGTNEQYF. CDR3 bases: TGCGCCAGCAGCTTGGGGACAAACGAGCAGTACTTC.

This CDR3 is CASSHGTSGSTDTQYF. Written as DNA, the CDR3 is TGTGCCAGCAGCCACGGGACTAGCGGGTCCACAGATACGCAGTATTTT. The chain has TRBV7-8 and TRBJ2-3; 12 bases match TRBD2. Per the germline V gene, CDR1 is SGHVS and CDR2 is FQNEAQ. The CDR3 runs to 16 residues. V lost 5 bases, J lost 2 bases, and 5 bases stayed unmatched.

The CDR3 coding sequence is TGTGCCAGCAGCCGCAATGAGCAGTTCTTC. It encodes CASSRNEQFF. The gene calls are TRBV9 and TRBJ2-1; D gene ambiguous. Trimming stripped 4 bases from V and 6 bases from J, with 2 bases between. The CDR3 is 10 amino acids. Germline V lookup: CDR1 SGDLS, CDR2 YYNGEE.

In the case of this clone: The identical CDR3 is also encoded by other nucleotide sequences in the sample. The chain couples TRBV5-1 to TRBJ2-7, with 8 bases identical to TRBD1. The CDR3 contains 13 residues. Germline CDR1 SGHRS, CDR2 YFSETQ. The V and J ends lost 4 bases and 2 bases, in that order; junction bases with no gene match: 2. The chain's CDR3 is CASSQDRAYEQYF. As DNA, the CDR3 is TGCGCCAGCAGCCAGGACAGGGCCTACGAGCAGTACTTC.

The rearrangement joins TRBV27 to TRBJ2-3; weak D call: TRBD2 (6 bases). This CDR3 is built from 13 residues. V was shortened by 8 bases and J by 7 bases, with 16 bases between the two germline ends. CDR1 and CDR2 (germline): MNHEY, SMNVEV (reference sequence). The CDR3 sequence is CASGYPGGYTQYF. In DNA, the CDR3 is TGTGCCAGCGGATATCCCGGGGGTTATACGCAGTATTTT.

This clone appeared once. The chain has TRBV6-5 and TRBJ1-5; D perhaps matches TRBD1 (6 bases). Between the trimmed V and J ends, which lost 8 bases and 4 bases, there was a span of 15 bases. The CDR3 totals 14 residues. Germline values: CDR1 MNHEY, CDR2 SVGAGI. The CDR3 sequence: CASGYREWNQPQHF. The DNA for the CDR3 is TGTGCCAGCGGATACAGGGAATGGAATCAGCCCCAGCATTTT.